This T cell receptor (beta chain) was captured by sequencing in a study of T cell repertoires in cytomegalovirus infection. Across the study: Both CMV infection and a matching HLA type were indicated by public TCR beta signatures.

TCRdb reprocessed the reads with MiXCR, giving one entry per CDR3 protein. The sample holds 450,000 to 650,000 distinct CDR3 sequences, 26% seen once. This clonotype has ten or more counts. Its antigen remains unidentified. The germline CDR1 and CDR2 sequences are SGHTA and FQGNSA. V lost 1 base, J lost 7 bases, and 11 bases lay in between. There are 14 residues in the CDR3. Study results and limitations: HLA-C-restricted CMV-specific TCR beta clonotypes prevailed in the ex vivo response.

Sequencing was performed on PBMCs. This TCR came from a human donor in good health (CMV status not recorded). Some clones in this sample may be carry-over from other donors' samples. V is TRBV7-2 and J is TRBJ1-5; D gene unclear. This CDR3 is CASSLVIGEQPQHF. In DNA form, the CDR3 reads TGTGCCAGCAGCTTAGTGATCGGGGAACAGCCCCAGCATTTT. The full variable domain, its missing parts supplied by reference TRBV7-2 and TRBJ1-5, is GAGVSQSPSNKVTEKGKDVELRCDPISGHTALYWYRQSLGQGLEFLIYFQGNSAPDKSGLPSDRFSAERTGGSVSTLTIQRTQQEDSAVYLCASSLVIGEQPQHFGDGTRLSIL.